One and the same sample provided the 20 T cell receptor beta chains below, sequenced in a study of T cell responses to AZD1222 COVID-19 vaccine. The repertoire was sequenced with immunoSEQ multiplex PCR; TCRdb's copy has only in-frame clones and lacks some. The data hold approximately 150,000 clones, with 75% to 95% observed a single time. The sequencing here drew on peripheral blood, taken 28 days after the second dose of the MenACWY control vaccine. These TCRs come from an adult who received the MenACWY meningococcal vaccine as a control.

This clone has just a few counts. The chain is built from TRBV27 and TRBJ1-2; 11 bases are shared with TRBD1. This CDR3 is 15 amino acids long. V lost 2 bases to trimming and J lost 4 bases; unmatched junction nucleotides: 3. In germline, CDR1 is MNHEY, CDR2 SMNVEV (reference sequence). DNA of the CDR3: TGTGCCAGCAGTTTACGGACAGGGGGCGGCTATGGCTACACCTTC. Encoded protein: CASSLRTGGGYGYTF.

This chain joins TRBV3-1 (or the pseudogene TRBV3-2) and TRBJ2-5; D is undetermined. V lost 4 bases, J lost 1 base, and 4 bases lay in between. Germline V gene data show CDR1 as LGHDT and CDR2 as YNNKEL (reference sequence). This CDR3 spans 12 amino acids. The CDR3 protein is CASSPGQETQYF. As DNA, the CDR3 is TGTGCCAGCAGCCCGGGCCAAGAGACCCAGTACTTC.

CDR3 protein: CASSQEGTQETQYF. CDR3 in DNA: TGTGCCAGCAGCCAGGAAGGGACTCAAGAGACCCAGTACTTC. The rearrangement joins TRBV4-2 to TRBJ2-5, with D tentatively TRBD2 (6 bases). CDR1 is LGHNA and CDR2 is YNFKEQ in the germline V gene. The CDR3 sequence is 14 residues long. Trimming cost V 3 bases and J 2 bases, with 10 bases left between them.

This clone was seen a few times. The genes are TRBV10-2 and TRBJ1-5; D gene ambiguous. Germline V CDR1 and CDR2: WSHSY, SAAADI. The V gene lost 3 bases and the J gene lost 2 bases, with 11 bases spanning the gap. CDR3 length: 15 amino acids. In nucleotides, the CDR3 is TGCGCCAGCAGTGACGGGTTAAGGGGCAATCAGCCCCAGCATTTT. Translated, it gives CASSDGLRGNQPQHF.

The chain uses TRBV28 and TRBJ2-7; 9 bases map to TRBD1. The V gene end was trimmed by 7 bases and the J gene end by 3 bases; junction bases not matched to a gene: 7. The CDR3 is 14 residues long. Germline CDR1 and CDR2: MDHEN and SYDVKM. The CDR3 loop is CASTGTGRHYEQYF. Written as DNA, the CDR3 is TGTGCCAGCACTGGGACAGGGAGGCACTACGAGCAGTACTTC.

This clone was seen once. This chain links TRBV24-1 with TRBJ2-2, with 10 bases fitting TRBD2. V was clipped by 9 bases and J by 7 bases; unmatched bases: 10. The germline gives CDR1 KGHDR, CDR2 SFDVKD. This CDR3 comprises 15 residues. The CDR3 DNA reads TGTGCCACCTCTTCTAGCGGGAGTACCGGCGGGGAGCTGTTTTTT. Translation: CATSSSGSTGGELFF.

This chain uses TRBV2 with TRBJ2-7; 8 bases agree with TRBD2. From germline, CDR1 is SNHLY and CDR2 FYNNEI. There are 15 residues in the CDR3. V lost 6 bases, J lost 4 bases, and 11 bases stayed unmatched. CDR3 sequence reads: CASSRGGRLEYEQYF. CDR3 sequence (DNA): TGTGCCAGCAGCCGCGGGGGGCGTCTGGAATACGAGCAGTACTTC.

V usage is TRBV6-5 and J usage is TRBJ1-6, with no clear D. The CDR3 contains 15 residues. From germline, CDR1 is MNHEY and CDR2 SVGAGI. The V end was cut by 0 bases, the J end by 7 bases, with 10 bases between. In DNA form, the CDR3 reads TGTGCCAGCAGTTACTCGAGGAGTGGGAATTCACCCCTCCACTTT. As protein: CASSYSRSGNSPLHF.

V is TRBV28 and J is TRBJ1-1; tentatively, D is TRBD1 (5 bases). Germline CDR1 reads MDHEN; CDR2 reads SYDVKM. The CDR3 covers 15 residues. V lost 10 bases to trimming and J lost 4 bases, with 22 bases between them. CDR3 amino acids: CATRSYSRDGTEAFF. The CDR3 DNA reads TGTGCCACAAGGAGTTACTCCCGGGACGGCACTGAAGCTTTCTTT.

The chain employs TRBV5-1 and TRBJ1-4, with 9 nucleotides matching TRBD1. J was trimmed by 6 bases and V by 3 bases; bases with no gene match: 3. Looked up from germline, CDR1 is SGHRS and CDR2 is YFSETQ. The CDR3 runs 14 residues. The CDR3 bases are TGCGCCAGCAGCTGGGACAGGGAGTATGAAAAACTGTTTTTT. It is translated as CASSWDREYEKLFF. Full variable domain (rest looked up from reference TRBV5-1 and TRBJ1-4): KAGVTQTPRYLIKTRGQQVTLSCSPISGHRSVSWYQQTPGQGLQFLFEYFSETQRNKGNFPGRFSGRQFSNSRSEMNVSTLELGDSALYLCASSWDREYEKLFFGSGTQLSVL.

In its sample, this clone was seen once. V and J are TRBV12-3 or TRBV12-4 and TRBJ2-7; D ambiguous. The germline V and J ends were trimmed by 3 bases and 2 bases, with 2 bases remaining between them. The CDR3 spans 11 residues. CDR3 sequence reads: CASSFAYEQYF. CDR3 in DNA: TGTGCCAGCAGTTTCGCCTACGAGCAGTACTTC.

This clone was counted only a few times. Other nucleotide sequences from this sample produce the same CDR3. This chain joins TRBV19 and TRBJ1-5; D possibly corresponds to TRBD1 (5 bases). The CDR3 spans 14 residues. The germline V gene encodes CDR1 LNHDA and CDR2 SQIVND (reference sequence). V lost 8 bases and J lost 2, with 13 bases in between. CDR3 sequence reads: CASSGTGGNQPQHF. In DNA, the CDR3 is TGTGCCAGTTCCGGGACGGGGGGCAATCAGCCCCAGCATTTT.

For the CDR3, the DNA is TGTGCCACCAGCGAGCCCGGGACAGGGATCGTCAATGAGCAGTTCTTC. Translation: CATSEPGTGIVNEQFF. The chain combines TRBV24-1 with TRBJ2-1, with 9 nucleotides matching TRBD1. The CDR3 consists of 16 residues. The junction had 12 bases not matched to a gene; V was cut back by 7 bases and J by 6 bases. From germline, CDR1 is KGHDR and CDR2 SFDVKD.

The V call is TRBV11-2, the J call TRBJ1-6; D possibly corresponds to TRBD1 (6 bases). Trimming pared 0 bases from V and 9 bases from J, leaving 12 bases between. In germline, CDR1 is SGHAT, CDR2 FQNNGV. The CDR3 covers 15 residues. CDR3 amino acids: CASSLDMAGVSPLHF. In DNA form, the CDR3 reads TGTGCCAGCAGCTTAGATATGGCAGGGGTTTCACCCCTCCACTTT. The full variable domain, in which reference TRBV11-2 and TRBJ1-6 provide the parts outside the CDR3, is EAGVAQSPRYKIIEKRQSVAFWCNPISGHATLYWYQQILGQGPKLLIQFQNNGVVDDSQLPKDRFSAERLKGVDSTLKIQPAKLEDSAVYLCASSLDMAGVSPLHFGNGTRLTVT.

The chain couples TRBV4-3 to TRBJ2-1; 8 bases map to TRBD2. The ends lost 1 base at V and 7 bases at J; junction bases unmatched: 9. Germline V gene sequence: CDR1 LGHNA, CDR2 YSLEER. CDR3 size: 16 residues. The CDR3 DNA follows: TGCGCCAGCAGCCAAGGAAGCGGGAGCCGAGGGAATGAGCAGTTCTTC. As protein: CASSQGSGSRGNEQFF.

V usage is TRBV6-1 and J usage is TRBJ1-3; tentative D call: TRBD1 (6 bases). V dropped 4 bases and J dropped 0 bases, with 13 bases sitting between them. Germline CDR1 reads MNHNS; CDR2 reads SASEGT. The CDR3 runs 16 residues. The DNA of the CDR3 is TGTGCCAGCAGTGCCCCGGACAGCAACTCTGGAAACACCATATATTTT. Its protein is CASSAPDSNSGNTIYF.

This sequence joins TRBV7-3 and TRBJ1-5; no clear D. The CDR3 covers 13 residues. Per germline, CDR1 SGHTA and CDR2 FQGTGA. V lost 2 bases and J lost 3, with 5 bases in between. CDR3 bases: TGTGCCAGCAGCTTATCGTCCAATCAGCCCCAGCATTTT. It is translated as CASSLSSNQPQHF.

This chain connects TRBV13 to TRBJ2-7; a possible D gene is TRBD2 (7 bases). The germline gives CDR1 PRHDT, CDR2 FYEKMQ (reference sequence). V shed 5 bases and J shed 0 bases, with 14 bases lying between them. This CDR3 region has 15 residues. The CDR3 nucleotides read TGTGCCAGCAGCCCGACGGGGGGCACCTCCTACGAGCAGTACTTC. This sequence encodes CASSPTGGTSYEQYF.

This chain joins TRBV5-4 and TRBJ1-2, with D unclear. The CDR3 length is 14 residues. Germline V gene lookup returns CDR1 SGHNT and CDR2 YYREEE (reference sequence). Trimming pared 2 bases from V and 7 bases from J, leaving 15 bases between. In DNA form, the CDR3 reads TGTGCCAGCAGCTTTTGGACGGAGCATTCTGGCTACACCTTC. Translating gives CASSFWTEHSGYTF.

The gene calls are TRBV20-1 and TRBJ2-1; 12 bases fit TRBD2. V was pared by 3 bases and J by 9 bases, with 6 bases of the junction left unmatched. Germline CDR1 DFQATT, CDR2 SNEGSKA (reference sequence). The CDR3 consists of 14 residues. DNA for the CDR3: TGCAGTGCTAGTTTACTAGCGGGAGGTGGTGAGCAGTTCTTC. Amino acids: CSASLLAGGGEQFF.